This is a list of T cell receptor beta chains from one sample in a study of T cell repertoires in cytomegalovirus infection. Via MiXCR, TCRdb re-called the reads, giving one row per CDR3 protein. The sample contains around 550,000 distinct CDR3 sequences, more than 20% of which appear only once. Sequences were obtained from PBMCs. These receptors came from a human donor in good health (CMV status not recorded). Some clones in this sample may be carry-over from other donors' samples. CDR3s include the opening cysteine and the closing phenylalanine or tryptophan. The order of the fields is J gene, D gene, clone size, V gene, CDR3 protein, CDR3 DNA. A D gene is named only where the DNA matches it firmly. Only part of the rows carry a size: once, few, many, or a class if the clone is expanded.

J: TRBJ2-2; D: .; size: few; V: TRBV3-1; CDR3: CASSRSTGELFF; DNA: TGTGCCAGCAGTCGGAGCACCGGGGAGCTGTTTTTT
J: TRBJ1-3; D: .; size: .; V: TRBV7-2; CDR3: CASSSNRVGNTIYF; DNA: TGTGCCAGCAGCTCGAACAGGGTTGGAAACACCATATATTTT
J: TRBJ1-5; D: .; size: many; V: TRBV12-3/TRBV12-4; CDR3: CASSSLQGVNQPQHF; DNA: TGTGCCAGCAGTTCTCTACAGGGAGTCAATCAGCCCCAGCATTTT
J: TRBJ2-2; D: TRBD1; size: few; V: TRBV6-6; CDR3: CASRRTGARTGELFF; DNA: TGTGCCAGCAGACGGACAGGGGCGAGGACCGGGGAGCTGTTTTTT
J: TRBJ2-7; D: TRBD2; size: .; V: TRBV15; CDR3: CATSRGAGSSYEQYF; DNA: TGTGCCACCAGCAGAGGAGCGGGGAGCTCCTACGAGCAGTACTTC
J: TRBJ2-7; D: TRBD2; size: .; V: TRBV15; CDR3: CATSRDLAGGREQYF; DNA: TGTGCCACCAGCAGAGATCTAGCGGGAGGGCGCGAGCAGTACTTC
J: TRBJ2-5; D: TRBD2; size: .; V: TRBV10-3; CDR3: CAISETSGVRSQYF; DNA: TGTGCCATCAGTGAGACTAGCGGGGTCCGCTCCCAGTACTTC
J: TRBJ2-3; D: TRBD2; size: .; V: TRBV5-1; CDR3: CASSGTRTDTQYF; DNA: TGCGCCAGCTCCGGGACTAGGACAGATACGCAGTATTTT
J: TRBJ1-1; D: TRBD1; size: .; V: TRBV7-2; CDR3: CASSLGQGSEAFF; DNA: TGTGCCAGCAGCTTAGGACAGGGCAGTGAAGCTTTCTTT
J: TRBJ2-1; D: TRBD1; size: few; V: TRBV7-2; CDR3: CASSRERGQAEQFF; DNA: TGTGCCAGCAGCCGAGAAAGAGGACAGGCAGAGCAGTTCTTC
J: TRBJ1-1; D: .; size: many; V: TRBV7-6; CDR3: CASSLAGVRNTEAFF; DNA: TGTGCCAGCAGCTTAGCGGGTGTGAGGAACACTGAAGCTTTCTTT
J: TRBJ2-6; D: .; size: few; V: TRBV7-2; CDR3: CASSFYPPAASSGANVLTF; DNA: TGTGCCAGCAGCTTTTACCCCCCCGCAGCAAGCTCTGGGGCCAACGTCCTGACTTTC
J: TRBJ2-7; D: .; size: .; V: TRBV14; CDR3: CASSQVGNHEQYF; DNA: TGTGCCAGCAGCCAAGTCGGGAACCACGAGCAGTACTTC
J: TRBJ2-7; D: .; size: few; V: TRBV28; CDR3: CASSSVTPNEQYF; DNA: TGTGCCAGCAGTTCAGTGACTCCTAACGAGCAGTACTTC
J: TRBJ2-7; D: TRBD2; size: .; V: TRBV14; CDR3: CASSQPISGRAGGEQYF; DNA: TGTGCCAGCAGCCAACCGATTAGCGGGAGGGCCGGCGGCGAGCAGTACTTC
J: TRBJ2-3; D: .; size: many; V: TRBV7-2; CDR3: CASSPDWTDTQYF; DNA: TGTGCCAGCAGCCCAGATTGGACAGATACGCAGTATTTT
J: TRBJ2-1; D: TRBD2; size: many; V: TRBV7-2; CDR3: CASSRSGTLFGEQFF; DNA: TGTGCCAGCAGCCGAAGCGGGACCCTTTTTGGGGAGCAGTTCTTC
J: TRBJ2-1; D: .; size: .; V: TRBV29-1; CDR3: CSVGGRNEQFF; DNA: TGCAGCGTTGGGGGACGGAATGAGCAGTTCTTC
J: TRBJ2-5; D: .; size: few; V: TRBV12-3/TRBV12-4; CDR3: CASSLLGGFETQYF; DNA: TGTGCCAGCAGTTTGTTGGGGGGATTCGAGACCCAGTACTTC
J: TRBJ2-1; D: .; size: few; V: TRBV6-2/TRBV6-3; CDR3: CASSYLPRSSYNEQFF; DNA: TGTGCCAGCAGTTACCTCCCCAGGAGCTCCTACAATGAGCAGTTCTTC
J: TRBJ2-3; D: .; size: few; V: TRBV6-2/TRBV6-3; CDR3: CASTRGTSSTDTQYF; DNA: TGTGCCAGCACCCGAGGGACTTCTAGCACAGATACGCAGTATTTT
J: TRBJ2-1; D: .; size: .; V: TRBV6-5; CDR3: CASSYDISYNEQFF; DNA: TGTGCCAGCAGTTATGATATTTCCTACAATGAGCAGTTCTTC
J: TRBJ1-5; D: .; size: .; V: TRBV12-3/TRBV12-4; CDR3: CASRQQGLHQPQHF; DNA: TGTGCCAGCAGACAACAGGGTTTGCATCAGCCCCAGCATTTT
J: TRBJ1-1; D: .; size: many; V: TRBV7-2; CDR3: CASSSPFRQLMNTEAFF; DNA: TGTGCCAGCAGCTCGCCATTCAGGCAACTGATGAACACTGAAGCTTTCTTT
J: TRBJ2-7; D: .; size: .; V: TRBV15; CDR3: CATSSEGSGPRGEQYF; DNA: TGTGCCACCAGCAGTGAGGGAAGCGGACCTAGGGGGGAGCAGTACTTC
J: TRBJ1-1; D: .; size: many; V: TRBV12-3/TRBV12-4; CDR3: CASSLGHRVEAFF; DNA: TGTGCCAGCAGTTTAGGGCACAGGGTTGAAGCTTTCTTT
J: TRBJ2-5; D: TRBD2; size: .; V: TRBV11-2; CDR3: CASSHMREDGTQYF; DNA: TGTGCCAGCAGCCATATGCGGGAGGATGGGACCCAGTACTTC
J: TRBJ1-1; D: .; size: few; V: TRBV29-1; CDR3: CSVAVGGRGTEAFF; DNA: TGCAGCGTTGCGGTCGGGGGGCGCGGCACTGAAGCTTTCTTT
J: TRBJ2-5; D: .; size: many; V: TRBV7-2; CDR3: CASSLDYYQETQYF; DNA: TGTGCCAGCAGCTTGGACTACTACCAAGAGACCCAGTACTTC